These T cell receptor beta chains were read from a single sample in a study of cytomegalovirus exposure and HLA in healthy donors. Assay used: immunoSEQ multiplex PCR; TCRdb lists only in-frame clones, some missing. The table records around 98,000 clones, roughly two thirds of them present only once. Sequencing was carried out using PBMCs. These receptors came from a female donor in good health and CMV-seronegative. The CDR3 runs from the conserved cysteine through the conserved F or W.

v_gene,j_gene,CDR3aa
TRBV2,TRBJ2-2,CASSILNTGELFF
TRBV5-1,TRBJ1-4,CASSLDREGEKLFF
TRBV7-9,TRBJ2-6,CASSHGQDGANVLTF
TRBV5-1,TRBJ2-1,CASTPPTSVRYNEQFF
TRBV28,TRBJ2-1,CASRRTGPGFNEQFF
TRBV7-2,TRBJ2-5,CASTGGETQYF
TRBV11-3,TRBJ1-1,CASSPGQGRMNTEAFF
TRBV2,TRBJ2-7,CASSAGTVAPGEQYF
TRBV7-8,TRBJ2-7,CASSLLASGNYEQYF
TRBV18,TRBJ2-7,CASSPGTENYEQYF
TRBV19,TRBJ2-2,CASIKTAPHVNTGELFF
TRBV30,TRBJ1-2,CAWSLSLRYTF
TRBV19,TRBJ2-7,CASSIRDRPYEQYF
TRBV29-1,TRBJ1-2,CSVDRANYGYTF
TRBV7-8,TRBJ1-1,CASSSRQGQGSTEAFF
TRBV30,TRBJ1-1,CASSSPQGLAFF
TRBV5-6,TRBJ1-2,CASNPGANYGYTF
TRBV6-5,TRBJ1-1,CASSRTGRLNTEAFF
TRBV10-3,TRBJ1-5,CAISDSGGNQPQHF
TRBV28,TRBJ2-3,CASSFPGLAGGDTDTQYF
TRBV28,TRBJ2-7,CASKTGGNFYEQYF
TRBV2,TRBJ2-1,CASGGVIPRVEQFF
TRBV9,TRBJ1-2,CASSASGSSWGVNGYTF
TRBV9,TRBJ2-1,CASSANTGSTYNEQFF
TRBV30,TRBJ2-1,CAWSAWRGGYRNEQFF
TRBV28,TRBJ1-5,CASSLDPRDVSNQPQHF
TRBV5-4,TRBJ1-2,CASSLEQGRSVGYTF
TRBV6-1,TRBJ2-1,CASFLGGAIRNEQFF
TRBV30,TRBJ1-1,CAWTGLGGTEAFF
TRBV7-9,TRBJ2-7,CASSQSGGYAYEQYF
TRBV30,TRBJ2-3,CARWDSSTDTQYF
TRBV25-1,TRBJ1-1,CASSDRANTEAFF
TRBV7-3,TRBJ1-1,CASSFAGHTEAFF
TRBV11-3,TRBJ1-3,CASSLDRDTIYF
TRBV19,TRBJ2-7,CASSIGQGGAQYF
TRBV10-3,-,CAISDLSGGRSYEQYF
TRBV28,TRBJ1-2,CASGTLNGYTF
TRBV6-6,TRBJ1-4,CASSYPGQELFF